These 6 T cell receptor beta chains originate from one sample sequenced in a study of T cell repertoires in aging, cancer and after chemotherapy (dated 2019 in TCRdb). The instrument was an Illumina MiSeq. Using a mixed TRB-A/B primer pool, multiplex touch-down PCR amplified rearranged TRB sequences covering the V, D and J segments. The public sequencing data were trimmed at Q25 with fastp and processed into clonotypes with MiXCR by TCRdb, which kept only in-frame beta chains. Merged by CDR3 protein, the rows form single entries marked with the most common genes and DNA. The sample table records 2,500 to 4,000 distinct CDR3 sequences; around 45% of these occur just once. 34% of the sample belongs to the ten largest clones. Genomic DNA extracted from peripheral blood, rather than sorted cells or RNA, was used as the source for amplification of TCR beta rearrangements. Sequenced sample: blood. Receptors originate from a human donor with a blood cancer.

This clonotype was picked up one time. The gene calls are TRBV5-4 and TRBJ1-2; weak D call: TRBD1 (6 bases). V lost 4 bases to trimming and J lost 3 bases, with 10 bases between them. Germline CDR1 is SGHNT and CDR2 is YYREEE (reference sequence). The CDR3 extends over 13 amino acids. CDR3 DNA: TGTGCCAGCAGCAAGGACAGCTACTATGGCTACACCTTC. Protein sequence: CASSKDSYYGYTF. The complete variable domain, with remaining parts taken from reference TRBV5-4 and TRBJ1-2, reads ETGVTQSPTHLIKTRGQQVTLRCSSQSGHNTVSWYQQALGQGPQFIFQYYREEENGRGNFPPRFSGLQFPNYSSELNVNALELDDSALYLCASSKDSYYGYTFGSGTRLTVV.

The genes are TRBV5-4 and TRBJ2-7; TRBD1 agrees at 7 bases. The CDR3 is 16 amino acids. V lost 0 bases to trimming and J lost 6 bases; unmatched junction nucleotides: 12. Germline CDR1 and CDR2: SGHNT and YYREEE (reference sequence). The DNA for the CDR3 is TGTGCCAGCAGCTTGGCTCCACGACAGGGAATGGGCGAGCAGTACTTC. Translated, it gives CASSLAPRQGMGEQYF.

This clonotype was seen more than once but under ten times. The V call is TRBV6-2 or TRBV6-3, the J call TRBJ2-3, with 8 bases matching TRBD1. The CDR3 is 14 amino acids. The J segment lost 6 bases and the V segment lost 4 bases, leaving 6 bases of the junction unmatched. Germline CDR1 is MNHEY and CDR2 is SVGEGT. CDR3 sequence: CASSSLDRDDTQYF. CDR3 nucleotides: TGTGCCAGCAGTTCCCTGGACAGGGACGATACGCAGTATTTT.

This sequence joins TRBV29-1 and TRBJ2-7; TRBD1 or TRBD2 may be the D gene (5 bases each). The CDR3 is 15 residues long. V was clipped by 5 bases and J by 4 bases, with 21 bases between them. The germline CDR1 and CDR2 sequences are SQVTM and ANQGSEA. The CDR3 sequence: CSVRPRSGPGYEQYF. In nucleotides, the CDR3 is TGCAGCGTTAGGCCTCGGTCGGGGCCCGGGTACGAGCAGTACTTC.

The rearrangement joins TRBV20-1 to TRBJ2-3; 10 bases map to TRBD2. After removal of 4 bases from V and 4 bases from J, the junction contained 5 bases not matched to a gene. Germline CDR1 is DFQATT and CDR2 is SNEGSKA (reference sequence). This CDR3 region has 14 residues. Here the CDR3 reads CSANQREGADTQYF. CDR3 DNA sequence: TGCAGTGCTAACCAGCGGGAGGGAGCAGATACGCAGTATTTT.

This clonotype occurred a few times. Written as DNA, the CDR3 is TGTGCCACCCTACCGGGACGGAGCACAGATACGCAGTATTTT. Its translation: CATLPGRSTDTQYF. V usage is TRBV18 and J usage is TRBJ2-3, with D perhaps matching TRBD1 or TRBD2 (5 bases each). CDR1 and CDR2 (germline): KGHSH, LQKENI. V was pared by 10 bases and J by 0 bases, with 14 bases between. This CDR3 contains 14 residues.